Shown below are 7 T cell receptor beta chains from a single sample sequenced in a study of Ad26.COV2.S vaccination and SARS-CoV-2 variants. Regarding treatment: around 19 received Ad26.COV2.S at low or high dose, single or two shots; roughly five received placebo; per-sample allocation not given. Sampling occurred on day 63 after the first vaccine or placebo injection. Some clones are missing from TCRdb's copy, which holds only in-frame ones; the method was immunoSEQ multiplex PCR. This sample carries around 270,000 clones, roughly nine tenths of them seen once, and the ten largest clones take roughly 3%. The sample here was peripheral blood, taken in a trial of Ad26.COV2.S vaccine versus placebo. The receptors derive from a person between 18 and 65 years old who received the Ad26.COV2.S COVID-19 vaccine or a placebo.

CDR3 sequence: CSALTGTGGADTQYF. Written as DNA, the CDR3 is TGCAGCGCCCTCACCGGGACAGGGGGCGCAGATACGCAGTATTTT. The chain recombines TRBV29-1 with TRBJ2-3; 12 bases are a match to TRBD1. With 7 bases clipped from V and 4 bases from J, the junction kept 9 bases outside the gene matches. This CDR3 spans 15 amino acids. CDR1 is SQVTM and CDR2 is ANQGSEA in the germline V gene.

The CDR3 protein is CATSGRPASGANVLTF. The CDR3 DNA sequence: TGTGCCACCAGCGGAAGACCTGCATCTGGGGCCAACGTCCTGACTTTC. This chain links TRBV15 with TRBJ2-6; D not certain. Germline values: CDR1 LNHNV, CDR2 YYDKDF (reference sequence). CDR3 length: 16 residues. V was cut by 5 bases and J by 1 base, with 12 bases left in between.

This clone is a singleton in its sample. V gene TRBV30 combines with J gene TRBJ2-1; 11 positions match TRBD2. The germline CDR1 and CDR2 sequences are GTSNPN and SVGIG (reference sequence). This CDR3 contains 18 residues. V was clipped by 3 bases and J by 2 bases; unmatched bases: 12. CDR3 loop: CAWRPGIAGGFPYNEQFF. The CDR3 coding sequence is TGTGCCTGGAGGCCCGGTATAGCGGGGGGGTTTCCCTACAATGAGCAGTTCTTC.

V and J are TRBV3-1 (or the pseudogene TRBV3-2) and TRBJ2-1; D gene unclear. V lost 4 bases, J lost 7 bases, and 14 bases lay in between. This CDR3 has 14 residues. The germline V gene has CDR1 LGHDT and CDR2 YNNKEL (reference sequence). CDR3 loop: CASSLGPLRNEQFF. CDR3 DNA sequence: TGTGCCAGCAGCCTGGGTCCCTTAAGGAATGAGCAGTTCTTC.

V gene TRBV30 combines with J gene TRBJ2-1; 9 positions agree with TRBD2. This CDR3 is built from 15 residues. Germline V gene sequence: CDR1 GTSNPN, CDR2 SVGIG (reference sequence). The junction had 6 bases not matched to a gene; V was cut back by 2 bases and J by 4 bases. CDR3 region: CAWSYSGGGYNEQFF. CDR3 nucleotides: TGTGCCTGGAGTTATAGCGGGGGCGGATACAATGAGCAGTTCTTC.

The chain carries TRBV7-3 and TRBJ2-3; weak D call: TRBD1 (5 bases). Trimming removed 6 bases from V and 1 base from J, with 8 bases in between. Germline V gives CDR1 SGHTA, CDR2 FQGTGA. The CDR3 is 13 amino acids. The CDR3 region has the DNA TGTGCCAGCAGAAAGACAGGCACAGATACGCAGTATTTT. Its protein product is CASRKTGTDTQYF.

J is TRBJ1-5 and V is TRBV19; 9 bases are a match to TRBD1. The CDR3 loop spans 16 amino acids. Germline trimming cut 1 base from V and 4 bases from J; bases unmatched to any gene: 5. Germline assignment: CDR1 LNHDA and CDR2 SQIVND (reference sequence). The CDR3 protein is CASSIGRDRENQPQHF. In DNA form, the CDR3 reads TGTGCCAGTAGTATAGGGCGGGACAGGGAGAATCAGCCCCAGCATTTT. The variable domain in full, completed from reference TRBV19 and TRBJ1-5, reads DGGITQSPKYLFRKEGQNVTLSCEQNLNHDAMYWYRQDPGQGLRLIYYSQIVNDFQKGDIAEGYSVSREKKESFPLTVTSAQKNPTAFYLCASSIGRDRENQPQHFGDGTRLSIL.